This TCR beta chain was found in a study of T cells in Graves' hyperthyroidism and ophthalmopathy (dated by TCRdb to between 2018 and 2020). With regard to the full study: Peripheral blood samples were taken at the time of initial diagnosis, prior to any treatment. To identify distinguishing TCR V-J signatures, a discovery cohort of around 100 patients was used, comprising 40 to 45 with Graves' ophthalmopathy and approximately 57 with stable Graves' hyperthyroidism. Prospective prediction of ophthalmopathy was tested in an independent validation cohort of approximately 19 hyperthyroidism patients and 17 patients who later progressed to ophthalmopathy. The 75 to 100 discovery patients were randomly divided into training and test sets at a 7:3 ratio. In six Graves' hyperthyroidism patients, the study also compared T-cell repertoires from thyroid tissue with T-cell repertoires from blood. Once sampling was done, hyperthyroidism patients were given methimazole at a starting dose of 30 mg daily, whereas ophthalmopathy patients were given high-dose intravenous methylprednisolone. The paper reports TCR Vbeta CDR3 sequencing of roughly 140 peripheral blood samples: fewer than 50 ophthalmopathy, about 75 hyperthyroidism and approximately 17 progressor patients.

Broader findings and caveats from the paper: Sample size was not statistically predetermined, and blinding of investigators to group allocation was not performed. In validation, progression to ophthalmopathy was predicted by the model with nearly 71% sensitivity and 72% to 85% specificity, a median of 6.5 months before onset. In cross-validation, a model built on a 13 V-J signature told ophthalmopathy apart from stable hyperthyroidism with 87.88% sensitivity and around 83% specificity, and in testing the same model reached 80%/75%. Blood samples also contained most of the expanded thyroid clonotypes (frequency above 0.001), which suggests that blood repertoires may reflect thyroid immune responses.

A few counts support this clonotype. This receptor's antigen is unknown. No clone much larger than this one lies a single base away; base qualities are absent. The TCR beta CDR3 regions were amplified from RNA transcripts. For the first round of RT-PCR on the TCR CDR3, the HTBI primer set was used together with the Qiagen OneStep RT-PCR kit. A second multiplex PCR round built the libraries, followed by size selection and purification. Sequencing of the libraries was done on an Illumina HiSeq2000 using paired-end 100 bp reads. In the original analysis: Raw data were processed with SOAPnuke, discarding reads with adapters, uncalled bases, mean Phred below 15, or no exact constant-primer or identifier match. High-quality paired reads were merged using COPE v1.2.5, and each unique nucleotide sequence was defined as a clonotype. MiTCR v1.1 was used to align the clonotypes against IMGT TRBV, TRBD and TRBJ reference segments. Analysis was restricted to V-J combinations with a frequency above 0.0001, which covered 98% to 99.2% of repertoires. A TCS score was defined as the ratio of F50 (clonal expansion) to E x V (chaos), with BLOSUM62-based TCRdist applied between CDR3 peptides within each V-J. Welch's t-statistics and random forest reduced roughly 540 V-J features to around 14, which were used in a naive Bayes classifier (R e1071). TCRdb reran the public reads through fastp at Q25 and MiXCR, keeping productive beta chains. Each CDR3 protein appears once, grouped with its most common genes and DNA. TCRdb's processing, not the authors' own work, is the source of the V and J calls. This sample is represented by 200,000 to 250,000 distinct CDR3 sequences; around 19% of them were singletons. The top ten clones comprise about 45% of the sample.

Stable Graves' hyperthyroidism was defined as the absence of progression to ophthalmopathy over 18 months of follow-up. Hyperthyroidism patients were newly diagnosed, had a disease duration of under 2 months, and were aged 18 to 65 years. Any patient with an uncontrolled infection, another autoimmune disease, pregnancy or lactation was excluded. Clinical symptoms, serum thyroxine and TRAb, thyroid ultrasound, and orbital computed tomography formed the basis for the diagnoses. PBMCs were isolated from about 9 ml of fresh peripheral blood by Ficoll-Paque density gradient centrifugation. Total RNA was extracted using Trizol reagent, and RNA quality was assessed on an Agilent 2100 Bioanalyzer. Based on the germline V gene, the CDR1 and CDR2 sequences are SGHTA and FQGNSA. The junction shows trimming of 1 base on V and 5 bases on J, and the gene matches do not reach 11 bases of it. The CDR3 starts with the cysteine, ends with the phenylalanine, and has 17 residues. Of all the DNA, just the CDR3 is kept, 51 bases in frame from base 1.

The sequenced sample consisted of blood. This receptor was taken from a man aged 40-49 years with Graves' hyperthyroidism. The chain was built from TRBV7-2 and TRBJ2-3; the junction holds 8 bases that match TRBD2. The CDR3 is CASSLVFLTGGQDTQYF. At the DNA level, the sequence is TGTGCCAGCAGCTTAGTTTTTCTAACGGGGGGGCAAGATACGCAGTATTTT.